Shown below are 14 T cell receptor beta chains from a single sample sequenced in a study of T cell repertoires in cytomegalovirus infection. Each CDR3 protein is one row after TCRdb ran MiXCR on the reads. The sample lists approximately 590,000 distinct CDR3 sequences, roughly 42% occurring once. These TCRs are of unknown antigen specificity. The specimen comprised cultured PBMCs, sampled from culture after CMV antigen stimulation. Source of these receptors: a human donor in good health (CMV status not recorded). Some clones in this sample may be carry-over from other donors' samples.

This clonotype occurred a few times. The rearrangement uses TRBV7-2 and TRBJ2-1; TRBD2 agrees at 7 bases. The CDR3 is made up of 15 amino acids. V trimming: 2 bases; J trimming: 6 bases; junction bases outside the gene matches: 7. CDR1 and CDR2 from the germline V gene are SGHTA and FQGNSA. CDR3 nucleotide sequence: TGTGCCAGCAGCTTATTACCGGGGAGGGCCAATGAGCAGTTCTTC. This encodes CASSLLPGRANEQFF. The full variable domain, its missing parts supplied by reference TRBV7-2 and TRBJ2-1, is GAGVSQSPSNKVTEKGKDVELRCDPISGHTALYWYRQSLGQGLEFLIYFQGNSAPDKSGLPSDRFSAERTGGSVSTLTIQRTQQEDSAVYLCASSLLPGRANEQFFGPGTRLTVL.

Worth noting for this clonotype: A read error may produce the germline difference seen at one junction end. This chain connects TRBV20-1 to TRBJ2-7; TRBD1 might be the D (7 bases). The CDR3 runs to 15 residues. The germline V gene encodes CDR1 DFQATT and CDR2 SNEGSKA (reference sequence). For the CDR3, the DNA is TGCGGTGCAATAAAGCAGACAGGGAGGAACTACGAGCAGTACTTC. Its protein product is CGAIKQTGRNYEQYF.

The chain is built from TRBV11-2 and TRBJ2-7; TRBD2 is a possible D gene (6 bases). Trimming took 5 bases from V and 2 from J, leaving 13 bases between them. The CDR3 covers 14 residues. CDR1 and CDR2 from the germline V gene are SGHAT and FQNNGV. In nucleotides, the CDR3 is TGTGCCAGCAGCCCTACTAGCAGGCCCTACGAGCAGTACTTC. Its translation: CASSPTSRPYEQYF. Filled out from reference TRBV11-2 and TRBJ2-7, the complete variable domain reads EAGVAQSPRYKIIEKRQSVAFWCNPISGHATLYWYQQILGQGPKLLIQFQNNGVVDDSQLPKDRFSAERLKGVDSTLKIQPAKLEDSAVYLCASSPTSRPYEQYFGPGTRLTVT.

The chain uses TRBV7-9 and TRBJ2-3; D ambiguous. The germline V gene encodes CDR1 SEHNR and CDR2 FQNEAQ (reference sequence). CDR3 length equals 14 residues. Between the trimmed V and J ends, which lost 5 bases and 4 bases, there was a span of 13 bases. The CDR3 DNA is TGTGCCAGCAGCCGGACCGAGGTACCAGATACGCAGTATTTT. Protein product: CASSRTEVPDTQYF.

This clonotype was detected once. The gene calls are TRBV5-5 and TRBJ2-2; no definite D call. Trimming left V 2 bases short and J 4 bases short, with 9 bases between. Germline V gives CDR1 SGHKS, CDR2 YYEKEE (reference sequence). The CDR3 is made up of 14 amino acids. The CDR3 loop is CASSLFPGTGELFF. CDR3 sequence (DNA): TGTGCCAGCAGCTTATTCCCCGGCACCGGGGAGCTGTTTTTT.

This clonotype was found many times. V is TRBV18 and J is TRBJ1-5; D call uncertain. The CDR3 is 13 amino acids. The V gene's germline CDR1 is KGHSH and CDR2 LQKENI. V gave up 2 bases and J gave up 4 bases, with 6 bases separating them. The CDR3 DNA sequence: TGTGCCAGCTCACCAGAGGGAAATCAGCCCCAGCATTTT. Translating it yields CASSPEGNQPQHF. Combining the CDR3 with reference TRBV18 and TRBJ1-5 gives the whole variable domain NAGVMQNPRHLVRRRGQEARLRCSPMKGHSHVYWYRQLPEEGLKFMVYLQKENIIDESGMPKERFSAEFPKEGPSILRIQQVVRGDSAAYFCASSPEGNQPQHFGDGTRLSIL.

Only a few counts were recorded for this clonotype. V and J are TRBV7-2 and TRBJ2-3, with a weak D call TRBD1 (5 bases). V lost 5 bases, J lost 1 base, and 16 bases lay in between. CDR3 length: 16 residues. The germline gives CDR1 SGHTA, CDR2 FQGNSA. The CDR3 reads CASSVSQGGGTDTQYF. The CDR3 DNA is TGTGCCAGCAGCGTTTCTCAGGGCGGAGGCACAGATACGCAGTATTTT. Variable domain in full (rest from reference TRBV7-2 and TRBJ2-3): GAGVSQSPSNKVTEKGKDVELRCDPISGHTALYWYRQSLGQGLEFLIYFQGNSAPDKSGLPSDRFSAERTGGSVSTLTIQRTQQEDSAVYLCASSVSQGGGTDTQYFGPGTRLTVL.

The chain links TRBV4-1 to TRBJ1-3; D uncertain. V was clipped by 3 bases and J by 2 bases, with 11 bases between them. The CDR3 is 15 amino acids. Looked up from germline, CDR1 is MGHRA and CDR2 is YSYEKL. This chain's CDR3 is CASSQSGITGNTIYF. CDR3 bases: TGCGCCAGCAGCCAGTCAGGCATCACTGGAAACACCATATATTTT.

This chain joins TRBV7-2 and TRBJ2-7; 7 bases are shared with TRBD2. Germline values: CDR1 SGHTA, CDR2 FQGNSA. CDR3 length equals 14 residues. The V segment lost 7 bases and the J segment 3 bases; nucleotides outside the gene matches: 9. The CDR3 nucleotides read TGTGCCAGCAACCTCCCGAGCGGGAACTACGAGCAGTACTTC. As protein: CASNLPSGNYEQYF.

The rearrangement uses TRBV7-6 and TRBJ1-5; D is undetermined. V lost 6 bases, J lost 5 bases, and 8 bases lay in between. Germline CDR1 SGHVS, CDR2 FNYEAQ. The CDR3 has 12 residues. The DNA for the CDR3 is TGTGCCAGCAGTTCAGTCGATCAGCCCCAGCATTTT. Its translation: CASSSVDQPQHF.

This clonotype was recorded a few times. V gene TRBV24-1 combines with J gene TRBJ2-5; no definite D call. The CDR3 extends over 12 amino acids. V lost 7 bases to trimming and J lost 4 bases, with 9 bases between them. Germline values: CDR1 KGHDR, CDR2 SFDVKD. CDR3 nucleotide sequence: TGTGCCACCAGCGACATGGGAGAGACCCAGTACTTC. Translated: CATSDMGETQYF.

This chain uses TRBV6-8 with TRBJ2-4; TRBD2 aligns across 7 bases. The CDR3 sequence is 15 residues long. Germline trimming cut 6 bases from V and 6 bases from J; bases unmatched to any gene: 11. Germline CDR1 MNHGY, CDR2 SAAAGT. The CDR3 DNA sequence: TGTGCCAGCAGCCGCCCCAGCGGGGATAGAAACATTCAGTACTTC. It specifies CASSRPSGDRNIQYF.

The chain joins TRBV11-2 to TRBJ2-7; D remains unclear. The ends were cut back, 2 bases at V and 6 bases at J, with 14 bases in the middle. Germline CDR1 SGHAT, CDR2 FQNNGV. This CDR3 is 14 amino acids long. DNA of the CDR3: TGTGCCAGCAGCTTATCGTATATTTTTGGCGAGCAGTACTTC. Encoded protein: CASSLSYIFGEQYF.

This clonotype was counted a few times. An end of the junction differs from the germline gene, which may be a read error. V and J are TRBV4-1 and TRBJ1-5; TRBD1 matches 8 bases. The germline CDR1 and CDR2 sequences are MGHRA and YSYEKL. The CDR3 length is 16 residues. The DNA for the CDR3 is TGTGCCAGCAGAGAGACAGGGGCCAAGAGCAATCAGCCCCAGCATTTT. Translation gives CASRETGAKSNQPQHF.